This is a list of T cell receptor beta chains from one sample in a study of blood T cell repertoires in COVID-19. Clones were read by immunoSEQ multiplex PCR, and TCRdb kept only the in-frame ones, dropping some. The sample lists about 250,000 clones; around 90% were seen once. Sequenced material: peripheral blood. All receptors derive from a woman aged 25-40 years with acute or convalescent COVID-19. Both conserved end residues are part of each CDR3. D genes are given only for firm matches. Size values are once, few and many counts, or a class for expanded clones, and some rows have none.

abundance	j_gene	v_gene	d_gene	CDR3nt	CDR3aa
NA	TRBJ2-1	TRBV6-2/TRBV6-3	TRBD2	TGTGCCAGCAGTTACTCGCGGGAGAAAGTCTTGGATGAGCAGTTCTTC	CASSYSREKVLDEQFF
NA	TRBJ2-5	TRBV11-3	NA	TGTGCCAGCAGCCCCCGACAGGAAGAGACCCAGTACTTC	CASSPRQEETQYF
NA	TRBJ2-1	TRBV27	TRBD1	TGTGCCAGCAGTCCCCGGTTTACCTGGGACAGGCAAGATGATGAGCAGTTCTTC	CASSPRFTWDRQDDEQFF
NA	TRBJ1-2	TRBV24-1	NA	TGTGCCACCAGTGATTTCTGGGGCGGCTACACCTTC	CATSDFWGGYTF
once	TRBJ2-5	TRBV5-1	TRBD2	TGCGCCAGCAGCTCCCAACTAGCGGGAGTTCAGGAGACCCAGTACTTC	CASSSQLAGVQETQYF
NA	TRBJ1-2	TRBV28	NA	TGTGCCAGCAGTTTATACACTCAGGGAAGAGGCTACACCTTC	CASSLYTQGRGYTF
NA	TRBJ1-3	TRBV19	NA	TGTGCCAGTAGTATTCTGGGGGGATCCCCGGACACCATATATTTT	CASSILGGSPDTIYF
NA	TRBJ1-2	TRBV6-2/TRBV6-3	NA	TGTGCCAGCAGTTACGTAAACTATGGCTACACCTTC	CASSYVNYGYTF
NA	TRBJ1-3	TRBV7-2	TRBD1	TGTGCCAGCAGCTCCCAGGGGGCAAGAAACACCATATATTTT	CASSSQGARNTIYF
NA	TRBJ2-1	TRBV6-2/TRBV6-3	TRBD2	TGTGCCAGCAGTTCGATGGGACTAGCGGGAGTAACCTATGAGCAGTTCTTC	CASSSMGLAGVTYEQFF
once	TRBJ2-7	TRBV7-3	TRBD2	TGTGCCAGCAGCTCTCCGGGACTAGCGCAGTACTTC	CASSSPGLAQYF
NA	TRBJ2-1	TRBV19	TRBD2	TGCATCACCGGGACTAGCGGGAGAATTCGTCGAAGCATCGATGAGCAGTTCTTC	CITGTSGRIRRSIDEQFF
NA	TRBJ2-5	TRBV11-1	TRBD1	TGTGCCAGCAGCTTACTGGACAGGGTCCCTCGGGAGACCCAGTACTTC	CASSLLDRVPRETQYF
NA	TRBJ2-1	TRBV24-1	NA	TGTGCCACCAGTGTGAGTTGGGGGGACAATGAGCAGTTCTTC	CATSVSWGDNEQFF
NA	TRBJ2-2	TRBV12-3/TRBV12-4	NA	TGTGCCAGCAGCCAAGGACTACCCGGGGAGCTGTTTTTT	CASSQGLPGELFF
NA	TRBJ2-1	TRBV7-8	TRBD2	TGTGCCAGCAGCTTGACTAGCGGGAGGGGCGGTTTAAATGAGCAGTTCTTC	CASSLTSGRGGLNEQFF
NA	TRBJ1-6	TRBV7-9	NA	TGTGCCAGCAGCTCACAGTCGGGGGTTTATAATTCACCCCTCCACTTT	CASSSQSGVYNSPLHF
once	TRBJ2-7	TRBV11-2	NA	TGTGCCAGCAGCTTATTATTCAGGGCTTCCTACGAGCAGTACTTC	CASSLLFRASYEQYF
NA	TRBJ2-5	TRBV24-1	NA	TGTGCCACCAGTGAGGACACCCAAGAGACCCAGTACTTC	CATSEDTQETQYF
once	TRBJ2-1	TRBV6-6	TRBD2	TGTGCCAGCAGCCGAACCCCTCTAGCGGTCTCCTACAATGAGCAGTTCTTC	CASSRTPLAVSYNEQFF
NA	TRBJ2-1	TRBV12-3/TRBV12-4	NA	TGTGCCAGCACGGACATGGCCTACAATGAGCAGTTCTTC	CASTDMAYNEQFF
NA	TRBJ2-3	TRBV9	NA	TGTGCCAGCAGCGAAGGACATTGGGATACGCAGTATTTT	CASSEGHWDTQYF
few	TRBJ1-6	TRBV30	NA	TGTGCCTGGAGTGTACCAGCCCCGGGGGGGGTGGGTTCACCCCTCCACTTT	CAWSVPAPGGVGSPLHF
NA	TRBJ2-1	TRBV7-2	TRBD2	TGTGCCAGCAGCTTAGTGGCTAGCGGGCCTTACAATGAGCAGTTCTTC	CASSLVASGPYNEQFF